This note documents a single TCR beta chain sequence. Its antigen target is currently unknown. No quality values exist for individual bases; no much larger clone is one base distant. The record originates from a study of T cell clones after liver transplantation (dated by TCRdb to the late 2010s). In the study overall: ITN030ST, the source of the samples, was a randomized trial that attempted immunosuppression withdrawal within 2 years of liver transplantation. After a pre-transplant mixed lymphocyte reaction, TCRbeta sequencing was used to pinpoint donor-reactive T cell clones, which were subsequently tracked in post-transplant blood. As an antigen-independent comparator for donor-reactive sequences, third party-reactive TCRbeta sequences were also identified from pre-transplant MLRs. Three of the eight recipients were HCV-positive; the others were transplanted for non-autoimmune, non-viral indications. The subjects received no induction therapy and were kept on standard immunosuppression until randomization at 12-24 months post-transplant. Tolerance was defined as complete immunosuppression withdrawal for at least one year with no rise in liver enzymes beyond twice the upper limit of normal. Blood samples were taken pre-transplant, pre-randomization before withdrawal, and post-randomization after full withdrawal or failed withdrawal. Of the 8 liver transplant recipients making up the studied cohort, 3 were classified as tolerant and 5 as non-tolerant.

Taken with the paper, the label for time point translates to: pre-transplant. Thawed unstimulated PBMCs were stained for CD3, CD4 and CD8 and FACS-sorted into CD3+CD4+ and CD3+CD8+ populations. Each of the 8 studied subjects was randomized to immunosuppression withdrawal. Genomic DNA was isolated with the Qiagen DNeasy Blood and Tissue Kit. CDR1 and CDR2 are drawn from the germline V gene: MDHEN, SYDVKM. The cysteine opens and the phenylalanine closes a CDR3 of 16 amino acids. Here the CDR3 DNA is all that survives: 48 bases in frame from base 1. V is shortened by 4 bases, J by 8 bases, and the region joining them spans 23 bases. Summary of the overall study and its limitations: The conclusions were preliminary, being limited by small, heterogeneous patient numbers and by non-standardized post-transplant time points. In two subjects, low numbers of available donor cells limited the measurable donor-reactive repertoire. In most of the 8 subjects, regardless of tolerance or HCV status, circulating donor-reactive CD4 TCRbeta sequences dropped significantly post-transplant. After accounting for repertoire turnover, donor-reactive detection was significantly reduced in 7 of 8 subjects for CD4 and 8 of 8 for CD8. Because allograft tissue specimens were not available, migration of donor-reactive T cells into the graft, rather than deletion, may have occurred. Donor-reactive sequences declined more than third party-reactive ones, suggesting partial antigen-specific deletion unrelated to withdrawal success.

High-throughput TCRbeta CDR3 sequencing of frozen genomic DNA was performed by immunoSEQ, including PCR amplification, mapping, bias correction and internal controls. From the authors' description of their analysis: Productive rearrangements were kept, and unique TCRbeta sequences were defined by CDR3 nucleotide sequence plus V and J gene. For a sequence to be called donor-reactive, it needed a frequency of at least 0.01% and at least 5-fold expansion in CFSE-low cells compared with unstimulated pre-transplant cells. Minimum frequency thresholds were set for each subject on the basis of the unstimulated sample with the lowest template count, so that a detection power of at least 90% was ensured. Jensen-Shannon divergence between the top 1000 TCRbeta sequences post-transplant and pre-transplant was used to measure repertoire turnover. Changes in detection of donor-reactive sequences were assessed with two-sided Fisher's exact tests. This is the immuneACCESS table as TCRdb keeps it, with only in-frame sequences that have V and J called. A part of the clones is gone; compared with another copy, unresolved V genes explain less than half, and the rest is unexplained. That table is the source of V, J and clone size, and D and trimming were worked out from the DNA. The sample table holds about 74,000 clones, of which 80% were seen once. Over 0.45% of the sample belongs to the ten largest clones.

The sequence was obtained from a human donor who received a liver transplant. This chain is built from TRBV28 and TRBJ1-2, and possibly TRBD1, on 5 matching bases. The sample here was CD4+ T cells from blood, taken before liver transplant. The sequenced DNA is TGTGCCAGCAGTTGGTCGGACAAGACCTCCTCTCGGGGCTACACCTTC. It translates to CASSWSDKTSSRGYTF.